This T cell receptor (beta chain) emerged from a study of cytomegalovirus exposure and HLA in healthy donors. Primers for the PCR totalled 60 Vbeta and 13 Jbeta. The repertoire was sequenced with immunoSEQ multiplex PCR; TCRdb's copy has only in-frame clones and lacks some. The sample includes approximately 110,000 clones, roughly 80% of them seen just once. The germline V gene encodes CDR1 LGHNA and CDR2 YSLEER. CDR3 length equals 15 residues. Trimming took 4 bases from V and 2 from J; bases not matched to a gene: 8. This chain connects TRBV4-3 to TRBJ2-7, with TRBD1 matching 7 bases. The origin of this receptor is a woman between 50 and 59 years old in good health and CMV-seropositive. Sequencing was done on a sample of PBMCs. CDR3 residues: CASSLDRVGPYEQYF. In DNA form, the CDR3 reads TGCGCCAGCAGCCTTGACAGGGTAGGACCCTACGAGCAGTACTTC.